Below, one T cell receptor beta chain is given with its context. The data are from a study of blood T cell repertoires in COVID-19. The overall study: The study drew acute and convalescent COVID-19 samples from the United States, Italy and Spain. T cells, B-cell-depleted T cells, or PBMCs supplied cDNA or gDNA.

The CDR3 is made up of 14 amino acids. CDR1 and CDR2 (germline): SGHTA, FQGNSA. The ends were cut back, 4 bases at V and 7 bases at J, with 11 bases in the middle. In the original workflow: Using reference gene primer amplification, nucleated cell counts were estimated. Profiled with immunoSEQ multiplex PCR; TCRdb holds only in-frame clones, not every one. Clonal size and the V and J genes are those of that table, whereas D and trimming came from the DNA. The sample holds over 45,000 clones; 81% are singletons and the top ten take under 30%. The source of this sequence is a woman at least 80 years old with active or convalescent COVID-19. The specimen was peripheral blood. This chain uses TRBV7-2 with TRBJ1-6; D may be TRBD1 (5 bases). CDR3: CASSSKGPNSPLHF. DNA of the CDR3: TGTGCCAGCAGCTCTAAGGGGCCGAATTCACCCCTCCACTTT. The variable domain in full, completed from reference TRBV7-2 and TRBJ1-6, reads GAGVSQSPSNKVTEKGKDVELRCDPISGHTALYWYRQSLGQGLEFLIYFQGNSAPDKSGLPSDRFSAERTGGSVSTLTIQRTQQEDSAVYLCASSSKGPNSPLHFGNGTRLTVT.